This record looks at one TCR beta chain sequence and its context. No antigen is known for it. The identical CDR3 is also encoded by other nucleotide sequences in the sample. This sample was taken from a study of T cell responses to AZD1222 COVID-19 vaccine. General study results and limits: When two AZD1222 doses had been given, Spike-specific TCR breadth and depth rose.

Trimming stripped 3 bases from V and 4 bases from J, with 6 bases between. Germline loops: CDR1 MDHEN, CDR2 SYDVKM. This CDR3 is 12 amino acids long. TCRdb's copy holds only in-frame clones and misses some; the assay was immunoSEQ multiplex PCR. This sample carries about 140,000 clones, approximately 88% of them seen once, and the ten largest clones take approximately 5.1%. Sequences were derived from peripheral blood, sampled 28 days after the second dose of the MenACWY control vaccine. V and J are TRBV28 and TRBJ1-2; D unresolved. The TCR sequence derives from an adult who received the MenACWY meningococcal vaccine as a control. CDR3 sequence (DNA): TGTGCCAGCAGTTTGCGGCTCTATGGCTACACCTTC. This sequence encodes CASSLRLYGYTF.